The 22 T cell receptor beta chains reported below all come from one sample, sequenced in a study of T-cell memory formation after mild COVID-19. In TCRdb, the 5' RACE reads were re-called with MiXCR into one record per CDR3 protein. The profile shows some 180,000 distinct CDR3 sequences, 10% to 15% of them singletons. Sequencing used PBMCs or a T cell subset sorted from them (not recorded which). The receptor set was obtained from a man aged 18 to 29 who had mild COVID-19 (a few samples of this study predate the infection). Cell type and time point are not known.

In this sample, this clonotype turned up many times. CDR3 DNA sequence: TGTGCCAGCAGTCCCCGTCATAGCGGGGAAGGGGCAGATACGCAGTATTTT. Translation gives CASSPRHSGEGADTQYF. The chain carries TRBV12-3 or TRBV12-4 and TRBJ2-3; 8 bases agree with TRBD2. The trim removed 5 bases at V and 4 bases at J, leaving 14 bases unmatched. The CDR3 consists of 17 residues.

This clonotype was observed a handful of times. The V and J genes are TRBV18 and TRBJ1-1; 8 nucleotides match TRBD1. Germline CDR1 is KGHSH and CDR2 is LQKENI. V lost 6 bases, J lost 0 bases, and 9 bases stayed unmatched. This CDR3 is built from 16 residues. CDR3 loop: CASSPDRGTMNTEAFF. CDR3 bases: TGTGCCAGCTCTCCTGACAGGGGAACCATGAACACTGAAGCTTTCTTT.

In this sample, this clonotype is medium-sized. The rearrangement joins TRBV3-1 to TRBJ2-1; tentative D call: TRBD2 (6 bases). The V end was cut by 8 bases, the J end by 10 bases, with 12 bases between. CDR1 is LGHDT, CDR2 YNNKEL, per germline (reference sequence). This CDR3 comprises 11 residues. Here the CDR3 reads CASSGSGEQFF. The CDR3 DNA is TGTGCCAGCTCGGGAAGCGGGGAGCAGTTCTTC.

The chain recombines TRBV7-2 with TRBJ2-3; D is possibly TRBD2 (5 bases). This CDR3 region has 13 residues. The germline CDR1 and CDR2 sequences are SGHTA and FQGNSA. The germline V and J ends were trimmed by 5 bases and 8 bases, with 14 bases remaining between them. The CDR3 sequence: CASSTLFRGTQYF. CDR3 nucleotide sequence: TGTGCCAGCAGCACCCTGTTCCGGGGTACGCAGTATTTT.

This clonotype has only one observation. The chain recombines TRBV6-1 with TRBJ2-4; TRBD1 matches 9 bases. The CDR3 totals 13 residues. Germline V gene sequence: CDR1 MNHNS, CDR2 SASEGT. Trimming at V came to 10 bases and at J to 6 bases, leaving 7 bases not matched to a gene. The CDR3 sequence is CATTRDRVNIQYF. In DNA form, the CDR3 reads TGTGCCACCACAAGGGACAGGGTAAACATTCAGTACTTC.

This clonotype occurred a few times. The chain combines TRBV20-1 with TRBJ2-2; D perhaps matches TRBD2 (8 bases). Per germline, CDR1 DFQATT and CDR2 SNEGSKA (reference sequence). V lost 0 bases, J lost 4 bases, and 15 bases lay in between. This CDR3 spans 16 amino acids. The CDR3 coding sequence is TGCAGTGCTAGAGACCCCGGGAGGGGGCTCACCGGGGAGCTGTTTTTT. This encodes CSARDPGRGLTGELFF.

This clonotype was detected a few times. The chain carries TRBV5-1 and TRBJ2-7; D ambiguous. The V gene lost 0 bases and the J gene lost 2 bases, with 15 bases spanning the gap. The CDR3 runs to 16 residues. In germline, CDR1 is SGHRS, CDR2 YFSETQ. The CDR3 DNA reads as TGCGCCAGCAGCTTGGGGGTCAGCCCTCGGACCTACGAGCAGTACTTC. Amino acid sequence: CASSLGVSPRTYEQYF.

The table lists this clonotype with a few counts. The CDR3 spells CASSYIENSPLHF. The DNA of the CDR3 is TGTGCCAGCAGTTACATCGAGAATTCACCCCTCCACTTT. This chain links TRBV6-6 with TRBJ1-6; no reliable D call. V dropped 2 bases and J dropped 7 bases, with 6 bases sitting between them. The CDR3 has 13 amino acids. In germline, CDR1 is MNHNY, CDR2 SVGAGI (reference sequence).

The V and J genes are TRBV3-1 and TRBJ1-2, with no clear D. V was shortened by 2 bases and J by 8 bases, with 21 bases between the two germline ends. CDR3 length equals 16 residues. Germline-derived CDR1 and CDR2 are LGHDT and YNNKEL (reference sequence). CDR3 bases: TGTGCCAGCAGCCAATCGGGCCTAACCGGCGGTGACGGCTACACCTTC. This encodes CASSQSGLTGGDGYTF.

The chain links TRBV7-2 to TRBJ1-5; a weak D match, TRBD1 (5 bases). Trimming took off 8 bases at V and 6 bases at J, with 11 bases between the two ends. Looked up from germline, CDR1 is SGHTA and CDR2 is FQGNSA. CDR3 size: 12 residues. The CDR3 here is CASRQGAQPQHF. The DNA of the CDR3 is TGTGCCAGCCGTCAGGGAGCTCAGCCCCAGCATTTT.

A few counts support this clonotype. V is TRBV6-5 and J is TRBJ1-1, with D possibly being TRBD1 (5 bases). The CDR3 totals 13 residues. Trimming removed 3 bases from V and 8 bases from J, with 13 bases in between. Germline CDR1 MNHEY, CDR2 SVGAGI. The CDR3 DNA is TGTGCCAGCAGTTATGGGGCAGTCCCCGAAGCTTTCTTT. As protein: CASSYGAVPEAFF.

This clonotype occurred a few times. The J gene is TRBJ2-5, the V gene TRBV21-1; TRBD1 reflects the table's D call only, with no check against the DNA. TRBV21-1 is given as a pseudogene. The CDR3 is 15 amino acids. For the CDR3, the DNA is TGTGCCAGCAGCAAGGGCAGGGGGCGCCAAGAGACCCAGTACTTC. Translating it yields CASSKGRGRQETQYF.

This sequence joins TRBV5-4 and TRBJ2-6, with a weak D call TRBD2 (6 bases). Germline V gene lookup returns CDR1 SGHNT and CDR2 YYREEE (reference sequence). CDR3 size: 17 residues. V was shortened by 2 bases and J by 0 bases, with 12 bases between the two germline ends. The DNA of the CDR3 is TGTGCCAGCAGCTTCGGGACTCCGGCCTCTGGGGCCAACGTCCTGACTTTC. It codes for CASSFGTPASGANVLTF.

In this sample, this clonotype turned up a few times. The V and J genes are TRBV12-3 or TRBV12-4 and TRBJ2-7; D might be TRBD1 (5 bases). This CDR3 comprises 15 residues. V lost 4 bases to trimming and J lost 2 bases, with 15 bases between them. Here the CDR3 DNA reads TGTGCCAGCAGTTCCCACCAGACAGCGACCTACGAGCAGTACTTC. This translates into CASSSHQTATYEQYF.

This clonotype was seen only a few times. The CDR3 nucleotides are TGTGCCAGCAGTTTAGTTGGCAGGGCTAACTATGGCTACACCTTC. As protein: CASSLVGRANYGYTF. The chain couples TRBV28 to TRBJ1-2; maybe TRBD1 (5 bases). The CDR3 totals 15 residues. The germline V gene has CDR1 MDHEN and CDR2 SYDVKM. Trimming cost V 2 bases and J 0 bases, with 10 bases left between them.

This clonotype was seen only a few times. V is TRBV12-3 or TRBV12-4 and J is TRBJ1-2; no reliable D call. The CDR3 spans 14 residues. Trimming took 7 bases from V and 13 from J, leaving 25 bases between them. CDR3 sequence: CASKPSGSPLLLTF. The CDR3 DNA sequence: TGTGCCAGCAAACCCTCCGGGTCGCCCCTTCTACTCACCTTC.

This chain uses TRBV5-1 with TRBJ1-1; D uncertain. Per the germline V gene, CDR1 is SGHRS and CDR2 is YFSETQ. This CDR3 contains 13 residues. The V gene lost 4 bases and the J gene lost 0 bases, with 7 bases spanning the gap. CDR3 in DNA: TGCGCCAGCAGCAACAGCCTGAACACTGAAGCTTTCTTT. It yields the protein CASSNSLNTEAFF.

This clonotype appeared a few times. This rearrangement joins TRBV4-3 to TRBJ1-2; no definite D call. CDR1 LGHNA and CDR2 YSLEER come from the germline V gene. V lost 4 bases and J 3 bases, leaving 18 bases between the germline ends. The length of the CDR3 is 16 residues. This chain's CDR3 is CASSPYAETRHYGYTF. Here the CDR3 DNA reads TGCGCCAGCAGCCCATACGCGGAAACTAGGCACTATGGCTACACCTTC.

This chain uses TRBV6-6 with TRBJ1-1, with TRBD1 matching over 9 bases. The V and J ends lost 9 bases and 6 bases, in that order; junction bases with no gene match: 5. Germline V gene lookup returns CDR1 MNHNY and CDR2 SVGAGI (reference sequence). The CDR3 is 12 residues long. The CDR3 DNA sequence: TGTGCCAGTCTAAGACAGGGGGCTGAAGCTTTCTTT. The encoded protein is CASLRQGAEAFF.

The V call is TRBV7-8, the J call TRBJ2-6, with D tentatively TRBD1 or TRBD2 (5 bases each). Germline CDR1 reads SGHVS; CDR2 reads FQNEAQ. The V and J ends lost 4 bases and 1 base respectively, with 8 bases between them. CDR3 size: 15 residues. CDR3 sequence reads: CASSWGPSGANVLTF. CDR3 bases: TGTGCCAGCAGCTGGGGACCGTCTGGGGCCAACGTCCTGACTTTC.

This chain links TRBV12-3 or TRBV12-4 with TRBJ2-3; 7 bases are a match to TRBD2. The CDR3 loop spans 17 amino acids. The J segment lost 0 bases and the V segment lost 5 bases, leaving 11 bases of the junction unmatched. DNA for the CDR3: TGTGCCAGCAGTCCGCCCAAAGCGGGGCTTAGCACAGATACGCAGTATTTT. Its translation: CASSPPKAGLSTDTQYF.

This clonotype was seen more than once but under ten times. The rearrangement joins TRBV10-3 to TRBJ2-2; D is ambiguous. Deletions cut 3 bases from V and 6 bases from J, with 8 bases between. Germline V gene sequence: CDR1 ENHRY, CDR2 SYGVKD. The length of the CDR3 is 13 residues. DNA of the CDR3: TGTGCCATCAGTGACAAGAGGCCCGGGGAGCTGTTTTTT. It yields the protein CAISDKRPGELFF.